This record covers a single TCR beta chain. What it binds is unknown. Genomic DNA from each subset was divided evenly over several immunoSEQ plates. Sorted-subset replicate PCR reactions contained roughly 200 ng DNA, corresponding to tens of thousands of T cell genomes. Profiling relied on immunoSEQ multiplex PCR, and the TCRdb table lists in-frame clones only, not all of them. This table has around 1 million clones, around 80% appearing once. These data come from a study of shared clonotypes between healthy human individuals. About the research overall: Per donor, CD8 memory used one plate, CD8 naive used two, CD4 memory used three and CD4 naive used three. The study's findings and limits: When compared with the clonotypes that were shared by all four sorted-subset donors, the non-shared clonotypes turned out to have lower generation probabilities.

V trimming: 6 bases; J trimming: 5 bases; junction bases outside the gene matches: 8. Looked up from germline, CDR1 is KGHSH and CDR2 is LQKENI. The CDR3 extends over 15 amino acids. The source of this sequence is a man younger than 35 in good health. The V call is TRBV18, the J call TRBJ1-5; TRBD1 matches at 9 bases. Specimen: memory CD4+ T cells sorted from blood. Subset defined: CD45RA-negative fraction. CDR3 DNA: TGTGCCAGCTCGCCGGGGACAGGGACCCATCAGCCCCAGCATTTT. Translated: CASSPGTGTHQPQHF.